These 3 T cell receptor beta chains were all obtained from the same sample, sequenced in a study of Graves' ophthalmopathy and Graves' hyperthyroidism. Amplification of the TCR beta CDR3 regions used RNA transcripts (as template). HTBI-primed first-round RT-PCR preceded second-round multiplex PCR. One entry per CDR3 protein results from TCRdb running MiXCR on the multiplex PCR reads. In the table there are hundreds of thousands of distinct CDR3 sequences, about 41% of which are singletons. Sequenced sample: peripheral blood. The origin of the receptors is an adult man with Graves' ophthalmopathy.

This clonotype has ten or more counts. The rearrangement joins TRBV12-3 or TRBV12-4 to TRBJ1-6, with D tentatively TRBD1 (6 bases). Trimming shortened V by 8 bases and J by 8 bases, and 13 bases separated the two germline ends. This CDR3 is 13 amino acids long. CDR3 region: CASSDRFDSPLHF. CDR3 DNA: TGTGCCAGCTCTGACAGGTTCGATTCACCCCTCCACTTT.

This clonotype was detected once. The rearrangement uses TRBV6-6 and TRBJ1-4; tentatively, D is TRBD1 (5 bases). V dropped 6 bases and J dropped 1 base, with 9 bases sitting between them. Germline CDR1 reads MNHNY; CDR2 reads SVGAGI (reference sequence). CDR3 length: 14 residues. The CDR3 nucleotides are TGTGCCAGCAGCAAAAGGGGAACTAATGAAAAACTGTTTTTT. As protein: CASSKRGTNEKLFF.

V and J are TRBV7-9 and TRBJ2-7, with TRBD2 matching 12 bases. The germline CDR1 and CDR2 sequences are SEHNR and FQNEAQ (reference sequence). The CDR3 is made up of 15 amino acids. V lost 5 bases to trimming and J lost 5 bases; unmatched junction nucleotides: 7. The DNA for the CDR3 is TGTGCCAGCAGCCTGACTAGCGGGAGTCTAAACGAGCAGTACTTC. As protein: CASSLTSGSLNEQYF.